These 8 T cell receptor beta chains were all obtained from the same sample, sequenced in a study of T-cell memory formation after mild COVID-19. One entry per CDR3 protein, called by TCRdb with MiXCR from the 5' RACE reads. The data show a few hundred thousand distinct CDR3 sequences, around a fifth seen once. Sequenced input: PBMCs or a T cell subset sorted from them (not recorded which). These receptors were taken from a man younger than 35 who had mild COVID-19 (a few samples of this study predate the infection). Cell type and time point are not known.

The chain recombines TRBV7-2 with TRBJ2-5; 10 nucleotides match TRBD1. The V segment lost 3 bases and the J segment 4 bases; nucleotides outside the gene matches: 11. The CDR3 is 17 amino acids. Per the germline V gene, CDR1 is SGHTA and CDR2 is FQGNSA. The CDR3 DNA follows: TGTGCCAGCAGCTTTATAGGTTGGGACAGGGGAGTAGAGACCCAGTACTTC. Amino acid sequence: CASSFIGWDRGVETQYF.

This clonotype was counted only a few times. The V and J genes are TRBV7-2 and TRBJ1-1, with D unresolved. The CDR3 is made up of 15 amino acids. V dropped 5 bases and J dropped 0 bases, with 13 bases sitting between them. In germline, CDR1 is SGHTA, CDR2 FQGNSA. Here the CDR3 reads CASSTVGPMNTEAFF. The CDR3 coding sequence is TGTGCCAGCAGCACGGTGGGCCCGATGAACACTGAAGCTTTCTTT.

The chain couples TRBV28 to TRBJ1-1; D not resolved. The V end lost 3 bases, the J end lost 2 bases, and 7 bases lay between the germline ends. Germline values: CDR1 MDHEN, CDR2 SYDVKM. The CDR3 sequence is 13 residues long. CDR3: CASSFEGNTEAFF. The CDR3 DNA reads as TGTGCCAGCAGTTTTGAGGGAAACACTGAAGCTTTCTTT.

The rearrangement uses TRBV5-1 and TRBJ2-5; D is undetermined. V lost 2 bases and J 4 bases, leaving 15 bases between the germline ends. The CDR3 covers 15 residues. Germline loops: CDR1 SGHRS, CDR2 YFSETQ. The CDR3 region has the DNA TGCGCCAGCAGCTTCGCCGGAATCGCTGGAGAGACCCAGTACTTC. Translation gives CASSFAGIAGETQYF. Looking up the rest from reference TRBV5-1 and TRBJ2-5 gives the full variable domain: KAGVTQTPRYLIKTRGQQVTLSCSPISGHRSVSWYQQTPGQGLQFLFEYFSETQRNKGNFPGRFSGRQFSNSRSEMNVSTLELGDSALYLCASSFAGIAGETQYFGPGTRLLVL.

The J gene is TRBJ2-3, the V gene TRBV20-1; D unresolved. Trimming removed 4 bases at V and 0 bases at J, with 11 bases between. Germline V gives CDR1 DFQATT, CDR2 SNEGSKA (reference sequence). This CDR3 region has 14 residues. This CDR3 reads CSAMASQSTDTQYF. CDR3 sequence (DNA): TGCAGTGCTATGGCCAGCCAGAGCACAGATACGCAGTATTTT.

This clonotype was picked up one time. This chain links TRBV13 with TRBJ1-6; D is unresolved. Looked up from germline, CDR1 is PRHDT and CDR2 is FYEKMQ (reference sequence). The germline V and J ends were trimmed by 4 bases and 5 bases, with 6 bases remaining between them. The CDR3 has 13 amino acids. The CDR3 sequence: CASSSIDNSPLHF. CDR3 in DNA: TGTGCCAGCAGCTCCATAGATAATTCACCCCTCCACTTT.

CDR3 residues: CASSFYGDTQYF. In nucleotides, the CDR3 is TGTGCCAGCAGCTTTTATGGGGATACGCAGTATTTT. The chain links TRBV7-3 to TRBJ2-3; no firm D call. The V end lost 3 bases, the J end lost 6 bases, and 7 bases lay between the germline ends. CDR1 and CDR2 (germline): SGHTA, FQGTGA. The CDR3 covers 12 residues.

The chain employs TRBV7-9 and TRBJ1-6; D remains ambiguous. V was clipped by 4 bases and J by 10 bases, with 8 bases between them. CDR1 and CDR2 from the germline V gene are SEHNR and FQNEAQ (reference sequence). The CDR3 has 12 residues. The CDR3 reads CASSYGESPLHF. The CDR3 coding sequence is TGTGCCAGCAGCTACGGGGAATCACCCCTCCACTTT.